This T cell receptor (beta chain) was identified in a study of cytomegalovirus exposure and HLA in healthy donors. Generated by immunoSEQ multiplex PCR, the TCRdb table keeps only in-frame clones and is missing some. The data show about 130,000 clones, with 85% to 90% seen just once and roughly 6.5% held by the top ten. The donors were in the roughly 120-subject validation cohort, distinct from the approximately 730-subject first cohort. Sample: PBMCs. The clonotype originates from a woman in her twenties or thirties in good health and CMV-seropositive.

The CDR3 loop is CASSLRDSRTEAFF. Written as DNA, the CDR3 is TGTGCCAGCAGCTTAAGGGACAGCAGGACTGAAGCTTTCTTT. V is TRBV11-2 and J is TRBJ1-1; TRBD1 matches at 7 bases. The germline V gene encodes CDR1 SGHAT and CDR2 FQNNGV. CDR3 length: 14 residues. Trimming removed 2 bases from V and 5 bases from J; junction bases left unmatched: 5.